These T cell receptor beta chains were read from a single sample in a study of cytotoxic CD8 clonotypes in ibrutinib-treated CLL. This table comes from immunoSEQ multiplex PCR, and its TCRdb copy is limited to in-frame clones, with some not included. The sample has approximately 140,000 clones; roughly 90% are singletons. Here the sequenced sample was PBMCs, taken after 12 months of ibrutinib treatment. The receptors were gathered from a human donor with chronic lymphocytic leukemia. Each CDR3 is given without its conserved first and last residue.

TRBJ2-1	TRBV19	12	ASSSRDYQGEQF
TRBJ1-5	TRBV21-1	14	ASSKGPYGGNQPQH
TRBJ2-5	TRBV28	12	ASSFDNFQETQY
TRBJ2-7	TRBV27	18	ASSLTAAYKSGRDSYEQY
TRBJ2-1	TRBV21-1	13	ASPIMVRTYNEQF
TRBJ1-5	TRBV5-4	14	ASSSGLGDGNQPQH
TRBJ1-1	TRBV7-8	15	ASSFYRGQTMNTEAF
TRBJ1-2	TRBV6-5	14	ASSYVQGRTNYGYT
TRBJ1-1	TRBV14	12	ASSQGALGTEAF
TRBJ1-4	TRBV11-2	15	ASSLFPLVSSGEKLF
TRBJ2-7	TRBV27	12	ASSLRGITYEQY
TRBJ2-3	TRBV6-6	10	ASSYLEDTQY
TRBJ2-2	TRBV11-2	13	ASSPWDRGTGELF